This T cell receptor (beta chain) was sequenced in a study of cytomegalovirus exposure and HLA in healthy donors. On the study more broadly: Out of about 179 million T cells, an earlier analysis found about 100 million unique TCR beta sequences in total. Study-level points and caveats: Earlier analysis looked at TCR beta V segments, and most were productive about 87% or about 30% of the time. 87-base-pair reads could not separate some V segments, including TRBV6-2 and TRBV6-3.

Sampled while nominally healthy, donors likely had unrecorded immune exposures. The PCR contained 60 Vbeta and 13 Jbeta primers. The table came from immunoSEQ multiplex PCR; TCRdb's copy has only in-frame clones and leaves some out. The sample has some 130,000 clones, around 70% seen once. The sample holds a few counts of this clone. The target antigen is unknown. Germline loops: CDR1 MNHEY, CDR2 SMNVEV (reference sequence). J was trimmed by 8 bases and V by 4 bases; bases with no gene match: 11. This CDR3 is 15 amino acids long. This clonotype was sampled from a man younger than 40 in good health and CMV-seropositive. This rearrangement joins TRBV27 to TRBJ2-1; 7 bases line up with TRBD2. The specimen was PBMCs. The CDR3 nucleotides are TGTGCCAGCAGTTCGAGCGGGAAGTTAGTCGATGAGCAGTTCTTC. This encodes CASSSSGKLVDEQFF.